The 10 T cell receptor beta chains given below trace back to one sample, sequenced in a study of blood T cell repertoires in COVID-19. The protocol was immunoSEQ multiplex PCR, while the TCRdb copy is restricted to in-frame clones and leaves out a portion. The sample lists over 200,000 clones, roughly 76% occurring once. Specimen: peripheral blood. These receptors were collected from a human donor in a cohort sampled during active COVID-19.

This clone was observed a single time. The chain employs TRBV4-2 and TRBJ2-7; TRBD1 is a possible D gene (6 bases). CDR3 length equals 16 residues. V lost 1 base and J 0 bases, leaving 13 bases between the germline ends. Germline CDR1 is LGHNA and CDR2 is YNFKEQ. The CDR3 here is CASSQAGTLSSYEQYF. The CDR3 DNA is TGTGCCAGCAGCCAAGCCGGGACATTGAGCTCCTACGAGCAGTACTTC.

The V gene is TRBV5-4, the J gene TRBJ2-7; D may be TRBD1 (6 bases). V gave up 3 bases and J gave up 0 bases, with 10 bases separating them. CDR1 and CDR2 (germline): SGHNT, YYREEE (reference sequence). This CDR3 has 14 amino acids. CDR3 in amino acids: CASSYVGHSYEQYF. DNA for the CDR3: TGTGCCAGCAGCTACGTGGGACACTCCTACGAGCAGTACTTC.

This chain links TRBV28 with TRBJ1-3; unclear D gene. CDR1 and CDR2 (germline): MDHEN, SYDVKM. Trimming cost V 5 bases and J 3 bases, with 20 bases left between them. This CDR3 comprises 17 residues. The CDR3 reads CASSPSPFGSLGNTIYF. In DNA, the CDR3 is TGTGCCAGCAGTCCCTCCCCCTTCGGGTCCCTTGGAAACACCATATATTTT.

This sequence joins TRBV6-2 or TRBV6-3 and TRBJ1-1, with 7 positions matching TRBD1. The ends lost 2 bases at V and 0 bases at J; junction bases unmatched: 9. The germline gives CDR1 MNHEY, CDR2 SVGEGT. This CDR3 region has 17 residues. CDR3 bases: TGTGCCAGCAGTTACCAAAGGACAGGAGCCATGAACACTGAAGCTTTCTTT. Translated: CASSYQRTGAMNTEAFF.

V and J are TRBV30 and TRBJ2-7; no definite D call. The V and J ends lost 6 bases and 3 bases respectively, with 9 bases between them. The germline gives CDR1 GTSNPN, CDR2 SVGIG (reference sequence). This CDR3 comprises 11 residues. CDR3 nucleotides: TGTGCCTGCCAAGTAGTCTACGAGCAGTACTTC. This codes for CACQVVYEQYF. The full variable domain, its missing parts supplied by reference TRBV30 and TRBJ2-7, is SQTIHQWPATLVQPVGSPLSLECTVEGTSNPNLYWYRQAAGRGLQLLFYSVGIGQISSEVPQNLSASRPQDRQFILSSKKLLLSDSGFYLCACQVVYEQYFGPGTRLTVT.

This clone was found once. The chain carries TRBV7-9 and TRBJ2-7, with a weak D call TRBD1 (6 bases). Germline lookup yields CDR1 SEHNR and CDR2 FQNEAQ (reference sequence). V lost 2 bases and J 0 bases, leaving 8 bases between the germline ends. The length of the CDR3 is 14 residues. CDR3 nucleotides: TGTGCCAGCAGCTTAAGGGACAACTCCTACGAGCAGTACTTC. Its translation: CASSLRDNSYEQYF.

This rearrangement joins TRBV4-1 to TRBJ1-2; D unclear. Germline CDR1 reads MGHRA; CDR2 reads YSYEKL. Trimming stripped 1 base from V and 4 bases from J, with 7 bases between. The CDR3 is 13 amino acids. The CDR3 sequence is CASSQAEGYGYTF. CDR3 DNA: TGCGCCAGCAGCCAAGCAGAGGGCTATGGCTACACCTTC.

This sequence joins TRBV20-1 and TRBJ1-1; a weak D match, TRBD1 (5 bases). CDR3 size: 10 residues. Germline-derived CDR1 and CDR2 are DFQATT and SNEGSKA (reference sequence). CDR3 sequence: CREGKPEAFF. As DNA, the CDR3 is TGCAGGGAGGGGAAGCCTGAAGCTTTCTTT.

This rearrangement joins TRBV28 to TRBJ1-2, with D possibly being TRBD1 (5 bases). CDR1 is MDHEN, CDR2 SYDVKM, per germline. The germline V and J ends were trimmed by 5 bases and 4 bases, with 11 bases remaining between them. There are 13 residues in the CDR3. In nucleotides, the CDR3 is TGTGCCAGCAGTGCCGACAGAATCTATGGCTACACCTTC. This translates into CASSADRIYGYTF.

The CDR3 DNA sequence: TGTGCCAGCAGTTATGGGAGGGCTCGGAACACTGAAGCTTTCTTT. Amino acids: CASSYGRARNTEAFF. The chain employs TRBV6-6 and TRBJ1-1; D remains ambiguous. There are 15 residues in the CDR3. V lost 3 bases and J 1 base, leaving 12 bases between the germline ends. The V gene's germline CDR1 is MNHNY and CDR2 SVGAGI (reference sequence).